One T cell receptor (beta chain) is described in this entry. Its antigen is not identified. Trimming removed 7 bases from V and 2 bases from J, with 26 bases in between. Germline CDR1 is MGHDK and CDR2 is SYGVNS. CDR3 length: 18 residues. This sample was taken from a study of shared clonotypes between healthy human individuals. Across the study: CD4 naive cells filled three plates per donor, CD4 memory three, CD8 naive two and CD8 memory one.

A CD45RA+ naive subset and a CD45RA-negative memory subset were split from CD4+ cells. Original processing methods: Filtering differed since immunoSEQ provided only junctions, with no quality scores. The protocol was immunoSEQ multiplex PCR, while the TCRdb copy is restricted to in-frame clones and leaves out a portion. Clonal size and the V and J genes are those of that table, whereas D and trimming came from the DNA. Of some 2,000,000 clones detected, around 95% appear once; the ten largest clones hold approximately 0.13%. Study-wide results and caveats: Some clonotypes were shared by all four sorted-subset donors, while others were not shared. The non-shared ones had lower generation probabilities than the shared ones.

The sequence was obtained from a man aged 18 to 30 in good health. The chain couples TRBV25-1 to TRBJ1-2; possible D gene TRBD1, 5 bases. Input material: naive CD4+ T cells sorted from blood. Stated subset: CD45RA+ positively selected. This CDR3 is CASILQLWTGVVNYGYTF. CDR3 DNA sequence: TGTGCCAGCATCCTCCAGTTATGGACGGGGGTTGTCAACTATGGCTACACCTTC.